This passage covers 7 T cell receptor beta chains from one sample sequenced in a study of identical twins. TCRdb re-derived calls from the 5' RACE reads in MiXCR, one entry per CDR3 protein. The sample has hundreds of thousands of distinct CDR3 sequences, about 14% seen once. Sequenced input: memory (CD45RO+) T cells sorted from blood. The receptor set was obtained from a woman between 18 and 29 years old in good health.

This rearrangement joins TRBV12-3 or TRBV12-4 to TRBJ2-3, with 12 nucleotides matching TRBD2. The CDR3 extends over 17 amino acids. After removal of 6 bases from V and 0 bases from J, the junction contained 7 bases not matched to a gene. The CDR3 sequence: CASRDRLAGESTDTQYF. CDR3 coding DNA: TGTGCCAGCAGAGACCGACTAGCGGGGGAGAGCACAGATACGCAGTATTTT.

This clonotype has just a few counts. The rearrangement uses TRBV12-3 or TRBV12-4 and TRBJ1-5; D call uncertain. Deletions cut 2 bases from V and 5 bases from J, with 10 bases between. CDR3 length equals 14 residues. The CDR3 DNA sequence: TGTGCCAGCAGTTTATCGTCCGGAGATCAGCCCCAGCATTTT. Protein product: CASSLSSGDQPQHF.

This clonotype was counted between two and nine times. As DNA, the CDR3 is TGTGCCAGCAGCGCAACAGGGGCCTCTGGGGCCAACGTCCTGACTTTC. Residues: CASSATGASGANVLTF. The V gene is TRBV2, the J gene TRBJ2-6; 7 bases align to TRBD1. Unmatched junction bases numbered 5, after V lost 6 bases and J lost 0 bases. This CDR3 region has 16 residues. Per germline, CDR1 SNHLY and CDR2 FYNNEI.

A few counts support this clonotype. This chain joins TRBV6-5 and TRBJ1-6; no clear D gene. Germline loops: CDR1 MNHEY, CDR2 SVGAGI. There are 16 residues in the CDR3. Deletions cut 2 bases from V and 4 bases from J, with 12 bases between. The CDR3: CASSYDRRTYNSPLHF. CDR3 nucleotide sequence: TGTGCCAGCAGTTACGATCGGCGGACGTATAATTCACCCCTCCACTTT.

This clonotype was picked up a small number of times. V gene TRBV4-2 combines with J gene TRBJ2-7; no clear D. This CDR3 region has 13 residues. The V end was cut by 4 bases, the J end by 4 bases, with 11 bases between. Germline CDR1 LGHNA, CDR2 YNFKEQ. The CDR3 nucleotides are TGTGCCAGCAGCCCAAATAGGCTTTACGAGCAGTACTTC. Its protein product is CASSPNRLYEQYF.

J is TRBJ2-2 and V is TRBV20-1; D perhaps matches TRBD2 (5 bases). CDR3 size: 15 residues. CDR1 and CDR2 (germline): DFQATT, SNEGSKA (reference sequence). V lost 4 bases and J 3 bases, leaving 15 bases between the germline ends. CDR3 DNA: TGCAGTGCTACTCCACGGAGGACCTACACCGGGGAGCTGTTTTTT. Its protein product is CSATPRRTYTGELFF.

The rearrangement links TRBV2 to TRBJ2-7; D unclear. V was cut by 5 bases and J by 2 bases, with 10 bases left in between. The V gene's germline CDR1 is SNHLY and CDR2 FYNNEI. This CDR3 has 13 residues. The chain's CDR3 is CASSSDQAYEQYF. In nucleotides, the CDR3 is TGTGCCAGCAGTAGTGACCAGGCCTACGAGCAGTACTTC. The entire variable domain, with the rest obtained from reference TRBV2 and TRBJ2-7, is as follows: EPEVTQTPSHQVTQMGQEVILRCVPISNHLYFYWYRQILGQKVEFLVSFYNNEISEKSEIFDDQFSVERPDGSNFTLKIRSTKLEDSAMYFCASSSDQAYEQYFGPGTRLTVT.